This TCR beta chain emerged from a study of cytomegalovirus exposure and HLA in healthy donors. Study at large: Among the 300 to 400 donors who were genotyped, approximately 84% fell in the genetic ancestry cluster that is associated with self-reported Caucasian donors.

This clone was seen just once. Its cognate antigen is unknown. Amplification used 60 Vbeta primers and 13 Jbeta primers. Clones were read by immunoSEQ multiplex PCR, and TCRdb kept only the in-frame ones, dropping some. The repertoire consists of about 170,000 clones, with around 73% occurring once and the leading ten covering roughly 5.4%. General study findings and limits: Reports credit the classifier with highly specific, highly sensitive diagnosis of cytomegalovirus status.

Looked up from germline, CDR1 is MRHNA and CDR2 is SNTAGT. Trimming shortened V by 4 bases and J by 10 bases, and 17 bases separated the two germline ends. The CDR3 has 14 amino acids. Though nominally healthy at sampling, donors likely had unrecorded immune exposures. This clonotype was sampled from a woman younger than 35 in good health and CMV-seropositive. The V and J genes are TRBV6-4 and TRBJ2-1; possibly TRBD1 for D (6 bases). The sequencing input was PBMCs. The CDR3: CASSAVTGYGEQFF. The CDR3 nucleotides are TGTGCCAGCAGTGCCGTAACAGGGTACGGGGAGCAGTTCTTC.